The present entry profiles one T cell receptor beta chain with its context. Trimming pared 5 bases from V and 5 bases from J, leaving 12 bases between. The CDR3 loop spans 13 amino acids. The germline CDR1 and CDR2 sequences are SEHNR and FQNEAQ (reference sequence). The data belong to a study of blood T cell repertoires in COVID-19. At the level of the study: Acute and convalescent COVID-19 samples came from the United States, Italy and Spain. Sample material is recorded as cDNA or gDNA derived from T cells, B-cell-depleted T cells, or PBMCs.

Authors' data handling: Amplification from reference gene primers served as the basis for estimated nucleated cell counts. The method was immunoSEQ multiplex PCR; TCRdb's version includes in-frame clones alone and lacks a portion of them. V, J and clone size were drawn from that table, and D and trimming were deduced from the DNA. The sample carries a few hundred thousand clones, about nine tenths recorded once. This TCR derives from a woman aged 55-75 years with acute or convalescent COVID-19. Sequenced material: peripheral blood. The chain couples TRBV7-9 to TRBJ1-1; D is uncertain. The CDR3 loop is CASSRAGGTEAFF. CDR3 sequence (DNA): TGTGCCAGCAGCCGGGCGGGCGGAACTGAAGCTTTCTTT.